This T cell receptor beta chain was recorded in a study of shared T cell receptors in the human thymus. The data were produced by immunoSEQ multiplex PCR, yet TCRdb's version contains in-frame clones alone and is incomplete. The data contain more than 300,000 clones, approximately 95% of them seen just once; the ten biggest clones take up 0.02%. Trimming shortened V by 1 base and J by 3 bases, and 12 bases separated the two germline ends. CDR1 MRHNA and CDR2 SNTAGT come from the germline V gene. The CDR3 consists of 15 residues. Sequencing was done on a sample of thymocytes. This chain joins TRBV6-4 and TRBJ1-2; D not certain. The TCR sequence derives from a human donor. CDR3 sequence (DNA): TGTGCCAGCAGTGACTATGGCATGCCTGACTATGGCTACACCTTC. Translation: CASSDYGMPDYGYTF.